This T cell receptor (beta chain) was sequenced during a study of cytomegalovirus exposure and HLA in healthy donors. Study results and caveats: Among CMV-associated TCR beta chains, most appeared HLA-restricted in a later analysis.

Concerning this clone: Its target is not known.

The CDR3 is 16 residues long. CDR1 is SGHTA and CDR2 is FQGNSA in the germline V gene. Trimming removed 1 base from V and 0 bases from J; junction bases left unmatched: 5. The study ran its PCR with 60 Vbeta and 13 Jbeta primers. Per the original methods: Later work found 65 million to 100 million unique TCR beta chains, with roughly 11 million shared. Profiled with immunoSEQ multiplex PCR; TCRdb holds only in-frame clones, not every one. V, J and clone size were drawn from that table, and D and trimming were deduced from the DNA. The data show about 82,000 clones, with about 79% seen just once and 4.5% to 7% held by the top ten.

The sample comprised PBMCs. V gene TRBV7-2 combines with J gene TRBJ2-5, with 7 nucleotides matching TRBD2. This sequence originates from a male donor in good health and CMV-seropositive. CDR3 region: CASSLVLAAYQETQYF. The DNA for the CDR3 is TGTGCCAGCAGCTTAGTGCTAGCGGCGTACCAAGAGACCCAGTACTTC.